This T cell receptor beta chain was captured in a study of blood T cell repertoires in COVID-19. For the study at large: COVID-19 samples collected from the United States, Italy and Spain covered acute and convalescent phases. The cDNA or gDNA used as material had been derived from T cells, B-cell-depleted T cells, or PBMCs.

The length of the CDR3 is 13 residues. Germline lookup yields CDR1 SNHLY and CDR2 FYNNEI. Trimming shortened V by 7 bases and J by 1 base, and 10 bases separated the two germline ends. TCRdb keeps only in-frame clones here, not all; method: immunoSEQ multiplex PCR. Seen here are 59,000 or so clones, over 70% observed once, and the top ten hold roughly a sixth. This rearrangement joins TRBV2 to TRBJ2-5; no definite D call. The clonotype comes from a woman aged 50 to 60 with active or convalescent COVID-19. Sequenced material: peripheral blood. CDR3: CASTFLFQETQYF. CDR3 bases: TGTGCCAGCACGTTCCTTTTCCAAGAGACCCAGTACTTC. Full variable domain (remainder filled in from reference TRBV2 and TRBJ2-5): EPEVTQTPSHQVTQMGQEVILRCVPISNHLYFYWYRQILGQKVEFLVSFYNNEISEKSEIFDDQFSVERPDGSNFTLKIRSTKLEDSAMYFCASTFLFQETQYFGPGTRLLVL.